This TCR beta chain stems from a study of CD8 T cells in Susac syndrome. The overall study: The Susac syndrome patients were therapy-naive, on corticosteroids, or on intravenous immunoglobulin alone at blood draw. Whole-study findings and limits: Within Susac syndrome CD4+ T cell repertoires, clonal expansion was not evident. The number of individuals included in the study's TCR sequencing and HLA analysis was acknowledged as relatively small.

Reverse transcription of about 0.45 to 1 ug RNA used random hexamers. Each CDR3 protein gets one entry after TCRdb re-called the immunoSEQ multiplex PCR reads with MiXCR. The repertoire holds about 140,000 distinct CDR3 sequences, with 85% to 95% as singletons. The CDR3 loop spans 16 amino acids. Trimming took 5 bases from V and 1 from J, leaving 17 bases between them. CDR1 is SGHTA and CDR2 is FQGNSA in the germline V gene. Details on this clonotype: Antigen unknown.

The authors carried out high-throughput sequencing of TCR beta. They applied it to CD8+ and CD4+ T cells obtained from blood. The receptor was derived from a human donor with Susac syndrome. The chain couples TRBV7-2 to TRBJ1-1; possibly TRBD1 for D (6 bases). Specimen: CD4+ T cells from PBMCs. The CDR3 DNA reads as TGTGCCAGCAGCAGAACAGGGTCCCCCTCGAACACTGAAGCTTTCTTT. Its translation: CASSRTGSPSNTEAFF.